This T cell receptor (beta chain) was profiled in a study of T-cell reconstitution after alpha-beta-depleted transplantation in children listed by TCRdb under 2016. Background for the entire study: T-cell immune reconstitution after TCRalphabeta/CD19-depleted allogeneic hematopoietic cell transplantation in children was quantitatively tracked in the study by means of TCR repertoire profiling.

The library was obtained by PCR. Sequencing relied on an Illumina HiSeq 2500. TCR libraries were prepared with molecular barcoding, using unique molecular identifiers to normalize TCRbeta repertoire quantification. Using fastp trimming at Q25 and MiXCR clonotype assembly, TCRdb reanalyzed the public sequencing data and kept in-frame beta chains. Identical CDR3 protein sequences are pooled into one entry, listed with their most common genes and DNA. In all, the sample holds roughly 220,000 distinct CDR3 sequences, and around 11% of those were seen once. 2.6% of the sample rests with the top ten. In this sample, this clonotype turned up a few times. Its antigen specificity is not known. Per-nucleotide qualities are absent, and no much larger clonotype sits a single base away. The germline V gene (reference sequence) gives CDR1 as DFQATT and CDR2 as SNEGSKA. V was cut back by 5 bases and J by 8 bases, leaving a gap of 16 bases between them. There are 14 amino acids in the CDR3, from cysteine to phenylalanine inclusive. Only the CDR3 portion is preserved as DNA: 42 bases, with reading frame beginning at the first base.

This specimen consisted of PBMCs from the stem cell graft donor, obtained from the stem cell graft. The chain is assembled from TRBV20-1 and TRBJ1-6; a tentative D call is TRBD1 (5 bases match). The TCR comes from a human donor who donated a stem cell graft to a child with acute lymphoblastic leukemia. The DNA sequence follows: TGCAGTGCTTCCCGGGGCGCCGGGGATTCACCCCTCCACTTT. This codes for CSASRGAGDSPLHF.